The clone carrying this TCR beta chain was observed many times. Antigen: not known. The data derive from a study of T cells in Graves' hyperthyroidism and ophthalmopathy. Study-level information: Peripheral blood draws took place at initial diagnosis, ahead of any treatment.

RNA transcripts yielded amplified TCR beta CDR3 regions. HTBI primers were the set used in a first-round RT-PCR of the TCR CDR3. TCRdb re-called the multiplex PCR reads through MiXCR, storing one row per CDR3 protein. Of 200,000 to 250,000 distinct CDR3 sequences detected, 15% to 20% appear once; the ten largest clones hold around 28%. The germline gives CDR1 PRHDT, CDR2 FYEKMQ (reference sequence). The V end lost 5 bases, the J end lost 0 bases, and 14 bases lay between the germline ends. The CDR3 runs 16 residues. Study findings and constraints: Blood also showed most of the thyroid clonotypes that were expanded above 0.001. The model predicted ophthalmopathy a median about 6.6 months before onset. Ophthalmopathy stood apart from stable hyperthyroidism in a 13 V-J model.

The TCR was taken from a woman younger than 30 with Graves' ophthalmopathy. The sequenced sample consisted of blood. The rearrangement joins TRBV13 to TRBJ2-1; D might be TRBD2 (5 bases). CDR3 nucleotide sequence: TGTGCCAGCAGCCCCCATGCGGGTCGCTCCTACAATGAGCAGTTCTTC. The encoded protein is CASSPHAGRSYNEQFF.